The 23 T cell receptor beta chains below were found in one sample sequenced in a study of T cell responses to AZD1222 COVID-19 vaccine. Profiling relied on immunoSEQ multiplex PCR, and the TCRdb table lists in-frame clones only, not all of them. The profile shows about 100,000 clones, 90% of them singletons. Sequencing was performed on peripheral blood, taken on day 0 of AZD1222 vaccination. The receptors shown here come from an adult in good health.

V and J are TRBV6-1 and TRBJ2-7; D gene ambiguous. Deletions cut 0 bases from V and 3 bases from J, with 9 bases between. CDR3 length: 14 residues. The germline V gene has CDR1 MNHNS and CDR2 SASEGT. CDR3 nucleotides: TGTGCCAGCAGTGAAGCCTCGCAAAACTACGAGCAGTACTTC. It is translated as CASSEASQNYEQYF.

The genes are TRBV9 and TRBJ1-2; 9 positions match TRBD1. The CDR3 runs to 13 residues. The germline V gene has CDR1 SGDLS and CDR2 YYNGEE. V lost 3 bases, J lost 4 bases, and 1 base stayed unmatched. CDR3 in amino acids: CASSEDRGYGYTF. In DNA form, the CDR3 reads TGTGCCAGCAGCGAGGACAGGGGCTATGGCTACACCTTC.

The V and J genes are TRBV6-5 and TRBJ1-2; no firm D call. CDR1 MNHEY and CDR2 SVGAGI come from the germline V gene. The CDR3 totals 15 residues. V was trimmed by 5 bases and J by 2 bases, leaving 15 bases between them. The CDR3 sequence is CASSPGEAINYGYTF. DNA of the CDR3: TGTGCCAGCAGTCCCGGGGAGGCTATCAACTATGGCTACACCTTC.

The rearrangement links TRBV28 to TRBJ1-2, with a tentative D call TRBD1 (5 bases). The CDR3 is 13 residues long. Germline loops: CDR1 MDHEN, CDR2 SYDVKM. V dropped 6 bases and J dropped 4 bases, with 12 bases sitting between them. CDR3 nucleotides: TGTGCCAGCAGAACCTCGGGACTCTATGGCTACACCTTC. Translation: CASRTSGLYGYTF.

The CDR3 region has the DNA TGCGCCAGCAGTAGGGCGTCCCGGAATGAGCAGTTCTTC. This sequence encodes CASSRASRNEQFF. V gene TRBV5-1 combines with J gene TRBJ2-1; no clear D. This CDR3 region has 13 residues. Deletions cut 5 bases from V and 7 bases from J, with 13 bases between. Germline-derived CDR1 and CDR2 are SGHRS and YFSETQ.

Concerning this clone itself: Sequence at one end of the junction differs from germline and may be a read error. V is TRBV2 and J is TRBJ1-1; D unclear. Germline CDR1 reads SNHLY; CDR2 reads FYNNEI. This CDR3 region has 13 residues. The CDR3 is CASREDGNTEAFF. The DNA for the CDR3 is TGTGCCAGCAGAGAAGACGGGAACACTGAAGCTTTCTTT.

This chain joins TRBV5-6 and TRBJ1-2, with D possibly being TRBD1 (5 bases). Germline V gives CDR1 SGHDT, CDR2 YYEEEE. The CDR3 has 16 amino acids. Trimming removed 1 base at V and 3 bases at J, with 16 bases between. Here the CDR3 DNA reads TGTGCCAGCAGCTTGCTCAGCCTGGGGACGGACTATGGCTACACCTTC. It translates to CASSLLSLGTDYGYTF.

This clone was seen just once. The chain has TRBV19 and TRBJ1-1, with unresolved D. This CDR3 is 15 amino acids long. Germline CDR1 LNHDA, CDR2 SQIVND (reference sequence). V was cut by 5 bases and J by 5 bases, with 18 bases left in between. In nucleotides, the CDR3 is TGTGCCAGTAGTCCAAAGTCCGGTCGGAAAACTGAAGCTTTCTTT. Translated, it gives CASSPKSGRKTEAFF.

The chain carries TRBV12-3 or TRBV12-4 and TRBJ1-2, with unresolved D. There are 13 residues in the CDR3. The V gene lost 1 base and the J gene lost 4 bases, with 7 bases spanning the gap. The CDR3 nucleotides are TGTGCCAGCAGTTTAGATGCACTCTATGGCTACACCTTC. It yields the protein CASSLDALYGYTF.

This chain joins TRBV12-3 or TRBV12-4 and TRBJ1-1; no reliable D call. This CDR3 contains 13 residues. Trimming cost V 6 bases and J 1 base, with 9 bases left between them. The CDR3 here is CASSPQRNTEAFF. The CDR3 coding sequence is TGTGCCAGCAGCCCCCAACGGAACACTGAAGCTTTCTTT.

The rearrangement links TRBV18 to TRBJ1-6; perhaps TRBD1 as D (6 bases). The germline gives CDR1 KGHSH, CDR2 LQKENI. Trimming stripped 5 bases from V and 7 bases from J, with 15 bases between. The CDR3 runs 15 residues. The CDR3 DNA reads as TGTGCCAGCTCAACCGGGGCCCAGGGGAATTCACCCCTCCACTTT. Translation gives CASSTGAQGNSPLHF. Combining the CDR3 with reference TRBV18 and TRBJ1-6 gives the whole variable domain NAGVMQNPRHLVRRRGQEARLRCSPMKGHSHVYWYRQLPEEGLKFMVYLQKENIIDESGMPKERFSAEFPKEGPSILRIQQVVRGDSAAYFCASSTGAQGNSPLHFGNGTRLTVT.

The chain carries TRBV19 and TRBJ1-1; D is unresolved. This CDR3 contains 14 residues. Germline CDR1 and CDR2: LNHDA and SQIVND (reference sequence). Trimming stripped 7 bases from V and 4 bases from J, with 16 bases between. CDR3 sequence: CASTSRNRGTEAFF. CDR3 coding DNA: TGTGCCAGTACCAGTCGTAACCGGGGCACTGAAGCTTTCTTT.

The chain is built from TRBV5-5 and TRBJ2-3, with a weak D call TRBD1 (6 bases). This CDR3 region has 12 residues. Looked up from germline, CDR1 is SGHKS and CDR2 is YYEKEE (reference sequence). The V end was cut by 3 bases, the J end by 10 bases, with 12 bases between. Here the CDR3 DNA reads TGTGCCAGCAGCTCGACGACAGGTGCGCAGTATTTT. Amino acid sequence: CASSSTTGAQYF. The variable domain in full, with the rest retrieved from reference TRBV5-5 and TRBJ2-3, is DAGVTQSPTHLIKTRGQQVTLRCSPISGHKSVSWYQQVLGQGPQFIFQYYEKEERGRGNFPDRFSARQFPNYSSELNVNALLLGDSALYLCASSSTTGAQYFGPGTRLTVL.

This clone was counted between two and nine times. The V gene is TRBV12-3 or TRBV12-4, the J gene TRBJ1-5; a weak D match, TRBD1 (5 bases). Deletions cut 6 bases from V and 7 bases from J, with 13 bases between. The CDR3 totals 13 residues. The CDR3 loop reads CASSPIGVQPQHF. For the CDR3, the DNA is TGTGCCAGCAGCCCAATAGGGGTACAGCCCCAGCATTTT.

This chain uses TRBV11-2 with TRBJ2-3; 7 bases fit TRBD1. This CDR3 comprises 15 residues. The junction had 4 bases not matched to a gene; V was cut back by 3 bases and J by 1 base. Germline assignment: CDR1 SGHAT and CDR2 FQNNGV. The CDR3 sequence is CASSFRGIGTDTQYF. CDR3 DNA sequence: TGTGCCAGCAGCTTCAGGGGGATCGGCACAGATACGCAGTATTTT.

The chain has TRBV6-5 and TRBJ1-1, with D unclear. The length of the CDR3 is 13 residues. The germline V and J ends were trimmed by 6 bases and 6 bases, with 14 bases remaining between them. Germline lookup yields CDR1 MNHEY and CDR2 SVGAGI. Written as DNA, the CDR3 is TGTGCCAGCAGAATCACAGTTAGCGCTGAAGCTTTCTTT. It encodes CASRITVSAEAFF.

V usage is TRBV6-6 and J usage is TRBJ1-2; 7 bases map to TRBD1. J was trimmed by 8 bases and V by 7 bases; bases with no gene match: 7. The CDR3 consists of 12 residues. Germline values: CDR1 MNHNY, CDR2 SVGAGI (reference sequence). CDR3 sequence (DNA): TGTGCCAGCAAGGAGGGGGCGGGAGGCTACACCTTC. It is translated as CASKEGAGGYTF.

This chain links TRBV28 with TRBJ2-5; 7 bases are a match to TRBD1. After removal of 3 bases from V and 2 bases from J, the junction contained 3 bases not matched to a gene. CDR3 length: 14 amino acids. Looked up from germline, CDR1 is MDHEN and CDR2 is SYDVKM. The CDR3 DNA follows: TGTGCCAGCAGTTTCACAGGGGAACAAGAGACCCAGTACTTC. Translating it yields CASSFTGEQETQYF.

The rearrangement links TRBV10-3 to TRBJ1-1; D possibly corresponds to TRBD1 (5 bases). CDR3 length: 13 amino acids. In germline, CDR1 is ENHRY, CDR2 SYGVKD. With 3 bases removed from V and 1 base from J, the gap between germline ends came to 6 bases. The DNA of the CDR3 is TGTGCCATCAGTGAAAGGGGGAACACTGAAGCTTTCTTT. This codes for CAISERGNTEAFF.

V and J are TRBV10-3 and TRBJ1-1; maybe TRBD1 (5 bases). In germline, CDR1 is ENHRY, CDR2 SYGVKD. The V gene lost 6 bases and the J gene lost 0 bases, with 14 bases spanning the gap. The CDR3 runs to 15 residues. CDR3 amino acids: CAIRDTRGVNTEAFF. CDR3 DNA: TGTGCCATCAGGGACACTCGGGGGGTGAACACTGAAGCTTTCTTT.

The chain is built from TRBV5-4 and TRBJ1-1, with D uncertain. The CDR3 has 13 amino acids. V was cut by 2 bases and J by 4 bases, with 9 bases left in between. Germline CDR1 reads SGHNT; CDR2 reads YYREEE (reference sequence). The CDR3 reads CASSLGGPTEAFF. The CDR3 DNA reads TGTGCCAGCAGCTTAGGAGGACCCACTGAAGCTTTCTTT. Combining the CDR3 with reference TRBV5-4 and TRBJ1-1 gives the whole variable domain ETGVTQSPTHLIKTRGQQVTLRCSSQSGHNTVSWYQQALGQGPQFIFQYYREEENGRGNFPPRFSGLQFPNYSSELNVNALELDDSALYLCASSLGGPTEAFFGQGTRLTVV.

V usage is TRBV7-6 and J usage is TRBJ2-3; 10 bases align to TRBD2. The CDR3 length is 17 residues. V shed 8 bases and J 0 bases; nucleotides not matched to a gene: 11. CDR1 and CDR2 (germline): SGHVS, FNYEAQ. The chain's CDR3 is CASGGLAGVHSTDTQYF. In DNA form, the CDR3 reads TGTGCCAGCGGCGGGCTAGCGGGGGTACACAGCACAGATACGCAGTATTTT.

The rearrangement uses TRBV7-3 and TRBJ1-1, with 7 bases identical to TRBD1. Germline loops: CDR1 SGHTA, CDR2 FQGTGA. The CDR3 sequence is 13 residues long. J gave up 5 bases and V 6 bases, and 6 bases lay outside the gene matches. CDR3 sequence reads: CASRGGARTEAFF. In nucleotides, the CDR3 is TGTGCCAGCAGAGGGGGCGCGAGGACTGAAGCTTTCTTT.